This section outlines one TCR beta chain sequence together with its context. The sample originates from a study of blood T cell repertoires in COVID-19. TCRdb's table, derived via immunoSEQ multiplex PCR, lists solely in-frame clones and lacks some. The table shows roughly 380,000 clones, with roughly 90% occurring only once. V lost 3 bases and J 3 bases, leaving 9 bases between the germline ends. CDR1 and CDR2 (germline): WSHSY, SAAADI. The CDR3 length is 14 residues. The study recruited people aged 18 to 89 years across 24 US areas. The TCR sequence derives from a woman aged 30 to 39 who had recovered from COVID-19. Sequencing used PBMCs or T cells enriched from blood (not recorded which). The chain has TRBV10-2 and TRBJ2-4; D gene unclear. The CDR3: CASSDWRNKNIQYF. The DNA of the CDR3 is TGCGCCAGCAGTGACTGGCGGAACAAAAACATTCAGTACTTC.